This is a list of T cell receptor beta chains from one sample in a study of response to subunit inactivated influenza vaccine. Each CDR3 protein gets one entry after TCRdb re-called the RT-PCR reads with MiXCR. This repertoire shows 700,000 to 800,000 distinct CDR3 sequences, less than 20% found once; its top ten account for approximately 11%. The specimen was PBMCs from blood, collected around 5 days after vaccination. These receptors all stem from a man between 45 and 60 years old who received an inactivated influenza vaccine. The CDR3 runs from the conserved cysteine through the conserved F or W. The D gene is left open where the match is weak. For some rows the clone size is stated as once, few or many, or as a class when expanded; others skip it.

D gene,V gene,J gene,clone size,CDR3 protein,CDR3 DNA
.,TRBV11-2,TRBJ2-1,.,CASSLVEGRNEQFF,TGTGCCAGCAGCTTAGTCGAGGGGAGGAATGAGCAGTTCTTC
.,TRBV7-3,TRBJ1-3,once,CASSPDSGNTIYF,TGTGCCAGCAGCCCCGACTCTGGAAACACCATATATTTT
TRBD2,TRBV20-1,TRBJ2-5,few,CSARAGGPKETQYF,TGCAGTGCTAGAGCGGGAGGGCCGAAAGAGACCCAGTACTTC
.,TRBV12-3/TRBV12-4,TRBJ2-3,many,CASSFSLNTDTQYF,TGTGCCAGCAGTTTCAGCCTAAACACAGATACGCAGTATTTT
.,TRBV6-5,TRBJ2-5,.,CASSYLRYETQYF,TGTGCCAGCAGTTACCTCCGGTATGAGACCCAGTACTTC
TRBD2,TRBV15,TRBJ2-1,.,CATSGEGVAGVNEQFF,TGTGCCACCAGCGGAGAAGGGGTAGCGGGAGTCAATGAGCAGTTCTTC
TRBD2,TRBV7-9,TRBJ2-7,.,CASSLASFLSGGYEQYF,TGTGCCAGCAGCTTAGCTTCCTTTTTGAGCGGGGGCTACGAGCAGTACTTC
TRBD1,TRBV20-1,TRBJ2-7,few,CSARSGTGYYEQYF,TGCAGTGCTAGGTCCGGGACAGGGTACTACGAGCAGTACTTC
.,TRBV10-2,TRBJ2-7,.,CASSPVLTEQYF,TGCGCCAGCAGTCCGGTTCTGACCGAGCAGTACTTC
TRBD2,TRBV4-1,TRBJ2-7,few,CASSQGLAGAMTYEQYF,TGCGCCAGCAGCCAAGGGCTAGCGGGGGCCATGACCTACGAGCAGTACTTC
TRBD2,TRBV20-1,TRBJ2-3,few,CSAKGLAGGPTDTQYF,TGCAGTGCTAAAGGACTAGCGGGAGGGCCCACAGATACGCAGTATTTT
TRBD1,TRBV12-3/TRBV12-4,TRBJ1-1,many,CASSRTGGWAEAFF,TGTGCCAGCAGTCGGACAGGCGGATGGGCTGAAGCTTTCTTT
.,TRBV28,TRBJ2-1,.,CASSLPRGRGGREQFF,TGTGCCAGCAGTTTACCTAGGGGGAGGGGGGGTCGTGAGCAGTTCTTC
.,TRBV5-5,TRBJ1-5,many,CASREGWSLNQPQHF,TGTGCCAGCAGAGAGGGTTGGTCTCTAAATCAGCCCCAGCATTTT
TRBD1,TRBV5-1,TRBJ1-1,.,CASSFYRGYTEAFF,TGCGCCAGCAGCTTCTACAGGGGATATACTGAAGCTTTCTTT
.,TRBV20-1,TRBJ2-2,few,CSAGTGHRELFF,TGCAGTGCTGGTACAGGGCACCGGGAGCTGTTTTTT
TRBD1,TRBV12-3/TRBV12-4,TRBJ1-1,few,CASSHRQGRMTEAFF,TGTGCCAGCAGTCATCGACAGGGGCGGATGACTGAAGCTTTCTTT
.,TRBV6-1,TRBJ1-6,.,CASSREMPNSPLHF,TGTGCCAGCAGCCGAGAGATGCCCAATTCACCCCTCCACTTT
TRBD2,TRBV7-2,TRBJ2-1,few,CASSYIAGGLYNEQFF,TGTGCCAGCAGCTATATAGCGGGGGGGTTATACAATGAGCAGTTCTTC
.,TRBV20-1,TRBJ2-3,.,CSARDSQTDTQYF,TGCAGTGCTAGAGACTCCCAGACGGATACGCAGTATTTT
TRBD2,TRBV20-1,TRBJ2-5,many,CSARDLLAGDQETQYF,TGCAGTGCTAGAGATCTCCTAGCGGGGGACCAAGAGACCCAGTACTTC
.,TRBV19,TRBJ2-1,many,CASSQGLNEQFF,TGTGCCAGCTCTCAGGGGCTCAATGAGCAGTTCTTC
.,TRBV18,TRBJ2-1,.,CASSAIGAYNEQFF,TGTGCCAGCTCCGCTATAGGGGCCTACAATGAGCAGTTCTTC